This TCR beta chain was documented in a study of T-cell memory formation after mild COVID-19. Germline V gives CDR1 DFQATT, CDR2 SNEGSKA (reference sequence). The V end lost 3 bases, the J end lost 9 bases, and 15 bases lay between the germline ends. This CDR3 is 12 amino acids long. TCR alpha and TCR beta cDNA libraries with sample barcodes and UMIs came from 5'RACE using constant-segment primers. Each CDR3 protein gets one entry after TCRdb re-called the 5' RACE reads with MiXCR. The sample includes almost 550,000 distinct CDR3 sequences, just over 20% of them seen just once. The sample was PBMCs or a T cell subset sorted from them (not recorded which). The J gene is TRBJ2-7, the V gene TRBV20-1; no definite D call. This sequence was found in an adult woman who had mild COVID-19 (a few samples of this study predate the infection). Cell type and time point are not known. CDR3 sequence: CSASQSNAGQYF. CDR3 coding DNA: TGCAGTGCTAGTCAATCTAATGCTGGGCAGTACTTC.